This entry lists 9 T cell receptor beta chains sequenced from one sample in a study of control samples from healthy donors and cancer patients. The table came from immunoSEQ multiplex PCR; TCRdb's copy has only in-frame clones and leaves some out. The data hold 6,000 to 7,500 clones, with 76% observed a single time. What was sequenced was formalin-fixed, paraffin-embedded tissue. Receptors originate from a male donor with melanoma.

The chain joins TRBV18 to TRBJ1-6; D gene uncertain. With 4 bases removed from V and 11 bases from J, the gap between germline ends came to 12 bases. The CDR3 length is 13 residues. Germline CDR1 is KGHSH and CDR2 is LQKENI. The CDR3 bases are TGTGCCAGCTCACAAGACGGCGGCGCACCCCTCCACTTT. It codes for CASSQDGGAPLHF.

The chain uses TRBV27 and TRBJ2-1; weak D call: TRBD2 (5 bases). This CDR3 spans 13 amino acids. V was trimmed by 5 bases and J by 3 bases, leaving 8 bases between them. The germline V gene encodes CDR1 MNHEY and CDR2 SMNVEV (reference sequence). This chain's CDR3 is CASSTTSYNEQFF. The CDR3 DNA sequence: TGTGCCAGCAGTACAACTAGCTACAATGAGCAGTTCTTC.

CDR3 sequence (DNA): TGTGCCAGCAGTCACGGGGGGGCTGGGTACGAGCAGTACGTC. Protein: CASSHGGAGYEQYV. The chain couples TRBV28 to TRBJ2-7; 8 bases are a match to TRBD2. Germline CDR1 MDHEN, CDR2 SYDVKM. This CDR3 has 14 residues. The trim removed 5 bases at V and 4 bases at J, leaving 7 bases unmatched.

The V call is TRBV6-5, the J call TRBJ1-1, with D maybe TRBD1 (5 bases). Germline assignment: CDR1 MNHEY and CDR2 SVGAGI. The CDR3 has 14 residues. The V and J ends lost 10 bases and 6 bases respectively, with 21 bases between them. CDR3 residues: CATTYRQGAAEAFF. The CDR3 DNA is TGTGCCACCACCTATAGGCAGGGAGCCGCTGAAGCTTTCTTT.

The genes are TRBV28 and TRBJ2-3; perhaps TRBD2 as D (6 bases). The CDR3 runs 14 residues. CDR1 and CDR2 from the germline V gene are MDHEN and SYDVKM. Trimming left V 3 bases short and J 1 base short, with 8 bases between. In DNA, the CDR3 is TGTGCCAGCAGTTTTTTAGCGGGCACAGATACGCAGTATTTT. Protein: CASSFLAGTDTQYF.

The CDR3 DNA is TGTGCCAGCAGCTTGAGGGGGGGCAGGACTAGCCCAGAGACCCAGTACTTC. Its protein product is CASSLRGGRTSPETQYF. The chain links TRBV5-4 to TRBJ2-5; 8 bases are shared with TRBD2. Looked up from germline, CDR1 is SGHNT and CDR2 is YYREEE (reference sequence). Trimming cost V 1 base and J 4 bases; bases outside gene matches: 12. The CDR3 consists of 17 residues.

The rearrangement links TRBV5-4 to TRBJ2-7; 9 nucleotides match TRBD1. V gave up 4 bases and J gave up 3 bases; unmatched junction bases: 8. The CDR3 is 15 residues long. The germline CDR1 and CDR2 sequences are SGHNT and YYREEE (reference sequence). Here the CDR3 reads CASSAPGQGVYEQYF. As DNA, the CDR3 is TGTGCCAGCAGCGCACCGGGACAGGGCGTCTACGAGCAGTACTTC.

V usage is TRBV7-9 and J usage is TRBJ1-1; D uncertain. The CDR3 is 14 amino acids. Per the germline V gene, CDR1 is SEHNR and CDR2 is FQNEAQ (reference sequence). V dropped 7 bases and J dropped 4 bases, with 16 bases sitting between them. CDR3 DNA sequence: TGTGCCAGCACCACCGGGGAGCTCGTCACTGAAGCTTTCTTT. Residues: CASTTGELVTEAFF.

V is TRBV11-2 and J is TRBJ2-1; the match to TRBD1 covers 11 bases. V lost 5 bases and J lost 5; bases outside the gene matches: 5. The CDR3 loop spans 15 amino acids. The germline V gene encodes CDR1 SGHAT and CDR2 FQNNGV. In DNA form, the CDR3 reads TGTGCCAGCAGCCTCGGACAGGGGGCAAACAATGAGCAGTTCTTC. This codes for CASSLGQGANNEQFF.